This T cell receptor beta chain was captured in a study of blood T cell repertoires in COVID-19. Study in general: Samples of COVID-19 (acute and convalescent) were obtained from the United States, Italy and Spain. T cells, B-cell-depleted T cells, or PBMCs provided the cDNA or gDNA that served as material.

Assay: immunoSEQ multiplex PCR; the TCRdb copy retains only in-frame clones and omits some. The sample lists some 55,000 clones, around 87% occurring once. Sequenced: peripheral blood. The TCR comes from a man aged 60 to 75 with acute or convalescent COVID-19.

As DNA, the CDR3 is TGTGCCAGCAGCTCTTGGACAGGCTCAATGGGTGAAGCTTTCTTT. This encodes CASSSWTGSMGEAFF. This chain joins TRBV5-8 and TRBJ1-1; 7 bases fit TRBD1. There are 15 residues in the CDR3. J lost 7 bases, V lost 3 bases, and 12 bases had no gene match. CDR1 SGHTS and CDR2 YDEGEE come from the germline V gene. Filled out from reference TRBV5-8 and TRBJ1-1, the complete variable domain reads EAGVTQSPTHLIKTRGQQATLRCSPISGHTSVYWYQQALGLGLQFLLWYDEGEERNRGNFPPRFSGRQFPNYSSELNVNALELEDSALYLCASSSWTGSMGEAFFGQGTRLTVV.